This TCR beta chain was obtained from a study of T cell repertoires in cytomegalovirus infection (dated by TCRdb to the late 2010s). Concerning the study at large: Donor HLA type was relevant to the analysis, as public TCR beta signatures indicated carriage of CMV infection together with the matching HLA type. The paper's findings and limits, for the study overall: The ex vivo response was dominated by HLA-C-restricted CMV-specific TCR beta clonotypes, which also provided the single most frequent clonotype in two of eight donors. In both this cohort and an independent 352-donor cohort, the cumulative frequency of public TCR beta family members distinguished carriers of CMV infection plus the relevant HLA type.

Sequencing instrument: Illumina HiSeq 1500. TCRdb reran the public reads through fastp at Q25 and MiXCR, keeping productive beta chains. Rows matching on CDR3 protein sequence are summarized as one entry with the most common DNA and genes. The sample table lists roughly 720,000 distinct CDR3 sequences, roughly a third of them with a count of one. The top ten hold about 2.8% of the sample. Including cysteine and phenylalanine, the CDR3 has 13 amino acids. Just the 39-base CDR3 DNA is kept, in frame starting at base 1. V lost 4 bases and J lost 4 bases; the stretch between them is 11 bases long. The germline V gene encodes CDR1 SGDLS and CDR2 YYNGEE. On this clonotype itself: The antigen it recognizes is unknown. The sample holds no much larger clone one base away, and base qualities are not on file.

The sequence derives from a human donor in good health (CMV status not recorded). Some clones in this sample may be carry-over from other donors' samples. Sequenced material: PBMCs. This chain joins TRBV9 to TRBJ1-2, and the D gene may be TRBD1, 5 bases matching. The CDR3 region: CASSPRTSYGYTF. The nucleotides read TGTGCCAGCAGCCCCAGGACATCCTATGGCTACACCTTC. With the rest looked up from the reference TRBV9 and TRBJ1-2 genes rather than sequenced, the full variable domain is DSGVTQTPKHLITATGQRVTLRCSPRSGDLSVYWYQQSLDQGLQFLIQYYNGEERAKGNILERFSAQQFPDLHSELNLSSLELGDSALYFCASSPRTSYGYTFGSGTRLTVV.